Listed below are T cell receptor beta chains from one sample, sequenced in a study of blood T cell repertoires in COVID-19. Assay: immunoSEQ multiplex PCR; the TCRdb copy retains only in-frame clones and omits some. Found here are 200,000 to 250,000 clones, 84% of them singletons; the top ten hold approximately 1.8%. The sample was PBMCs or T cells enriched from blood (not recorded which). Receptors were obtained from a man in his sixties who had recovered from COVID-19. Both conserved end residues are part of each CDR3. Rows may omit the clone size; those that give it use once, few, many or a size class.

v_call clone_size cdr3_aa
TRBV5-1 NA CASSPLTRGSYNSPLHF
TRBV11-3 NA CASSSDRENTGELFF
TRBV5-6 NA CASSPRDYPNTQYF
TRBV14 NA CASSQDSDRGRGHPARTEAFF
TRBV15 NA CATSTGLSTDTQYF
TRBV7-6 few CASSLRAGNTGELFF
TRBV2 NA CASSGLGLAAQETQYF
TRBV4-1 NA CASSQDVRGWETQYF
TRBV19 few CASTPSDGGGSPLHF
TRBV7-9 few CASSGRQVYEQYF
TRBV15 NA CATSREQGFGMQYF
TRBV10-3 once CAISEPGPTNTEAFF
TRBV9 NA CASSVGGTGGETQYF
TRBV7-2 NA CASSLGIAGAYEQYF
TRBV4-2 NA CASSQHSGGPGNTGELFF
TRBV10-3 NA CAMGQENTGELFF
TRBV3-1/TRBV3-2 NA CASSPTEAYGYTF
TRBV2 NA CASSEAFIQPQHF
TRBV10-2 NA CASSERENTEAFF
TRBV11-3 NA CASSFGTGEREQYF
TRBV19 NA CASSMDRQVYTEAFF
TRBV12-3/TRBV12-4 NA CASSFGTGDIQYF
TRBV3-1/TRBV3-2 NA CASSQEPYNAYEQYF
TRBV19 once CASSTRQSNQPQHF
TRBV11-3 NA CASSFRGRVSEQYF
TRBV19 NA CASTGVSNQPQHF
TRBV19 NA CASSITGTNEKLFF
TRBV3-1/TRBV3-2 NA CASSLGTGGNQPQHF
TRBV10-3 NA CAIKMGGPGSYNEQFF
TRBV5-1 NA CASSFHQTTNTGELFF
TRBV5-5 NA CASSLNRGFETQYF
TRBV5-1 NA CASSSDREGGELFF
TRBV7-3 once CASSLSPVTGELFF
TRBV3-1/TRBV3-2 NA CASSQGYPSEAFF
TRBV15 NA CATSGHQGYSGNTIYF
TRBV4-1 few CASSPTGIGEKLFF
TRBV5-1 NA CASSTTGGNYGYTF
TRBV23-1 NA CASSRDRAETQYF
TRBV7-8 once CASSLFTDPQGPQHF
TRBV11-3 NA CASSLEGWRATKESEQFF
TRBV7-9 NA CASSLISGGVTDTQYF
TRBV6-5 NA CASSYWQGLDEQYF